A selection of T cell receptor beta chains follows, all from one sample in a study of T cell changes during pregnancy in multiple sclerosis. Assay: immunoSEQ multiplex PCR; the TCRdb copy retains only in-frame clones and omits some. The sample has some 90,000 clones, under 95% seen once. The specimen was peripheral blood, collected in the first trimester of pregnancy. These receptors all stem from a female donor with multiple sclerosis, enrolled in a pregnancy study. The CDR3 runs from the conserved cysteine through the conserved F or W. The D gene is left open where the match is weak. Size is stated for part of the rows, as once, few or many counts, or as a class when the clone is expanded.

>-|-|TRBV5-1|TRBJ2-7
TGCGCCAGCAGCCGACCGGGACAACGTCCCTACGAGCAGTACTTC
CASSRPGQRPYEQYF
>-|TRBD1|TRBV5-1|TRBJ2-6
TGCGCCAGCAGCCCAAAGGGACAGGCCTCTGGGGCCAACGTCCTGACTTTC
CASSPKGQASGANVLTF
>-|-|TRBV5-1|TRBJ1-1
TGCGCCAGCAGCTTGGCCGCAGGGATGAACACTGAAGCTTTCTTT
CASSLAAGMNTEAFF
>-|-|TRBV27|TRBJ1-3
TGTGCCAGCAGTAGTACAGGGTATGGAAACACCATATATTTT
CASSSTGYGNTIYF
>-|TRBD2|TRBV4-2|TRBJ2-1
TGTGCCAGCAGCCAAGAGTTAGCGGGAGGGGAGCAGTTCTTC
CASSQELAGGEQFF
>-|-|TRBV27|TRBJ2-7
TGTGCCAGCAGTTTATTCGGGGTCAGCGAGCAGTACTTC
CASSLFGVSEQYF
>once|TRBD1|TRBV2|TRBJ1-1
TGTGCCAGCTTGTGGGGCAGGGGGCGACATGAAGCTTTCTTT
CASLWGRGRHEAFF
>-|TRBD2|TRBV29-1|TRBJ2-7
TGCAGCGTTTGGACTAGCGGGAGGGCGTACGAGCAGTACTTC
CSVWTSGRAYEQYF
>-|-|TRBV28|TRBJ2-7
TGTGCCAGCAGTTTAAAGCCCCCATATGGGCACTCCTACGAGCAGTACTTC
CASSLKPPYGHSYEQYF
>-|-|TRBV13|TRBJ2-1
TGTGCCAGCAGCAGCCAATCGAATGAGCAGTTCTTC
CASSSQSNEQFF
>-|TRBD1|TRBV19|TRBJ1-2
TGTGCCAGTAGTATCTCGGGACAGTCCTATGGCTACACCTTC
CASSISGQSYGYTF
>-|-|TRBV27|TRBJ2-7
TGTGCCAGCAGTTTACAGGGCGGCCCCTCCTACGAGCAGTACTTC
CASSLQGGPSYEQYF
>-|TRBD1|TRBV30|TRBJ1-2
TGTGCCTTGGGACAGGGGATGGGAGGCTACACCTTC
CALGQGMGGYTF
>-|-|TRBV5-6|TRBJ1-2
TGTGCCAGCAGCTTGATTAGAGGGTCCTATGGCTACACCTTC
CASSLIRGSYGYTF
>-|-|TRBV18|TRBJ1-5
TGTGCCAGCTCACCACCGGCCCAGGGGCCCCGGCCCCAGCATTTT
CASSPPAQGPRPQHF
>-|TRBD2|TRBV25-1|TRBJ2-1
TGTGCCAGCAGCGCAAACCGGACTAGATACAATGAGCAGTTCTTC
CASSANRTRYNEQFF
>-|TRBD2|TRBV9|TRBJ2-7
TGTGCCAGCAGCGTTGCCGGGACTAGCGGCTACGAGCAGTACTTC
CASSVAGTSGYEQYF
>-|-|TRBV5-4|TRBJ1-3
TGTGCCAGCAGCTCACAGGGAAACACCATATATTTT
CASSSQGNTIYF
>-|-|TRBV27|TRBJ1-4
TGTGCCAGCAGGGGAGGAGGTGGTGAAAAACTGTTTTTT
CASRGGGGEKLFF
>-|-|TRBV9|TRBJ1-3
TGTGCCAGCAGCGAACAACCAGGGTACGGAAACACCATATATTTT
CASSEQPGYGNTIYF
>-|TRBD1|TRBV5-6|TRBJ2-5
TGTGCCAGCAGCTCCCATTCCTGGGGGACAGGGGGCTTGGAGACCCAGTACTTC
CASSSHSWGTGGLETQYF
>-|-|TRBV7-9|TRBJ2-3
TGTGCCACCGTCAGCGGTACGCAGTATTTT
CATVSGTQYF
>-|TRBD2|TRBV7-9|TRBJ2-2
TGTGCCAGCAGCCTACTAGCGGGAGCCCCTAACACCGGGGAGCTGTTTTTT
CASSLLAGAPNTGELFF
>-|-|TRBV6-1|TRBJ1-1
TGTGCCAGCAGAAGAACTGGTACTGAAGCTTTCTTT
CASRRTGTEAFF
>once|TRBD1|TRBV4-1|TRBJ1-6
TGCGCCAGCAGCCTCCGGGGACAGGATAATTCACCCCTCCACTTT
CASSLRGQDNSPLHF
>-|-|TRBV27|TRBJ2-1
TGTGCCAGCAGTTTAGCGGGTCCTAATGAGCAGTTCTTC
CASSLAGPNEQFF
>-|-|TRBV29-1|TRBJ1-1
TGCAGCGTTGAAGATATCCAGGGTCTGAACACTGAAGCTTTCTTT
CSVEDIQGLNTEAFF
>-|-|TRBV5-1|TRBJ1-1
TGCGCCAGCAGCTTGAAGGGGATGGGCACTGAAGCTTTCTTT
CASSLKGMGTEAFF
>once|TRBD2|TRBV19|TRBJ2-2
TGTGCCAGTAGTATAGCGGGAGGTGCCGGGGAGCTGTTTTTT
CASSIAGGAGELFF
>-|-|TRBV13|TRBJ2-7
TGTGCCAGCAACCGAGGACAGTCTAGCTACGAGCAGTACTTC
CASNRGQSSYEQYF
>-|-|TRBV18|TRBJ2-7
TGTGCCAGCTCACCCTTGCCGGGGGTGTCCTACGAGCAGTACTTC
CASSPLPGVSYEQYF
>-|-|TRBV7-9|TRBJ1-2
TGTGCCAGCAGCGCGGGGTGGAGCTATGGCTACACCTTC
CASSAGWSYGYTF
>-|-|TRBV7-6|TRBJ1-1
TGTGCCAGCAGCTTAGCGGGGGGGGATAGGGAAGCTTTCTTT
CASSLAGGDREAFF
>-|TRBD2|TRBV7-9|TRBJ2-2
TGTGCCAGCAGCCCCAGGACTAGCCTAGCGAACACCGGGGAGCTGTTTTTT
CASSPRTSLANTGELFF
>-|-|TRBV5-1|TRBJ1-1
TGCGCCAGCAGCTTGGGGGGGGTAGGAACTGAAGCTTTCTTT
CASSLGGVGTEAFF
>-|TRBD2|TRBV7-9|TRBJ2-1
TGTGCCAGCTCCCCCCAGGCTAGCGGGAATGAGCAGTTCTTC
CASSPQASGNEQFF
>-|TRBD1|TRBV7-9|TRBJ2-7
TGTGCCAGCAGCTTCGGACAGGCAGTGGCATACGAGCAGTACTTC
CASSFGQAVAYEQYF
>-|-|TRBV19|TRBJ2-7
TGTGCCAGTAGTATGGTACAGTCCTACGAGCAGTACTTC
CASSMVQSYEQYF
>-|-|TRBV7-9|TRBJ2-5
TGTGCCAGCAGCTTTAGGAGCATTCAAGAGACCCAGTACTTC
CASSFRSIQETQYF
>-|TRBD1|TRBV6-5|TRBJ1-1
TGTGCCAGCTGGGGACAGGGGGCTGGGGACACTGAAGCTTTCTTT
CASWGQGAGDTEAFF
>-|TRBD2|TRBV9|TRBJ2-3
TGTGCCAGCAGCGAAAGCGGGAGAGGAGCAGATACGCAGTATTTT
CASSESGRGADTQYF
>-|TRBD1|TRBV6-6|TRBJ1-2
TGTGCCAGCAGTCCTACAGGGGACTATGGCTACACCTTC
CASSPTGDYGYTF
>-|TRBD1|TRBV9|TRBJ1-1
TGTGCCAGCAGCGTAGAGACAGGGGGTAGTGAAGCTTTCTTT
CASSVETGGSEAFF
>-|-|TRBV27|TRBJ2-7
TGTGCCAGCAGTTTAACCGGGCCTGGCGGGGAGCAGTACTTC
CASSLTGPGGEQYF
>-|TRBD2|TRBV7-9|TRBJ2-7
TGTGCCAGCAGCTTAGGCGGGGTAGCGGGAGTAGCCTACGAGCAGTACTTC
CASSLGGVAGVAYEQYF
>-|-|TRBV6-5|TRBJ1-2
TGTGCCAGCAGTCCTAACAGGGTTCGGCATGGCTACACCTTC
CASSPNRVRHGYTF
>-|TRBD1|TRBV7-2|TRBJ1-5
TGTGCCAGCAGCAAAGAGCCGGGACAGGGGGCTCGGGGGCCCCAGCATTTT
CASSKEPGQGARGPQHF
>-|-|TRBV7-9|TRBJ2-7
TGTGCCAGCAGCGACGGACTGATTCAGTACTTC
CASSDGLIQYF
>once|-|TRBV21-1|TRBJ1-5
TGTGCCAGCAGCAAAGGGAAGGGGGCCTCATACCAGCCCCAGCATTTT
CASSKGKGASYQPQHF
>-|-|TRBV4-1|TRBJ2-5
TGCGCCAGCAGCCAGGCAGGGATGGAAGAGACCCAGTACTTC
CASSQAGMEETQYF